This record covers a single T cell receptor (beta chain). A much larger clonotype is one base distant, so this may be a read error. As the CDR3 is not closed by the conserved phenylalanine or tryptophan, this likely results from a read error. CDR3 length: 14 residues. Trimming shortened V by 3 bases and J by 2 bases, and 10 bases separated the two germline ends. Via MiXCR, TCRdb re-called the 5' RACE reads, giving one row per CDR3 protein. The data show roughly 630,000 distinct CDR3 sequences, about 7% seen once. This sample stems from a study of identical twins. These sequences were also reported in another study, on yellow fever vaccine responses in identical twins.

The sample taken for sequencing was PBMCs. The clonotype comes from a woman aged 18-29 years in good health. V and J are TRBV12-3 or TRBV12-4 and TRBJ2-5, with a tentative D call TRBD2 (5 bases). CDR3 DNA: TGTGCCAGCAGTTTGTCGGGAATTCAAGAGACCCAGTACCTC. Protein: CASSLSGIQETQYL.